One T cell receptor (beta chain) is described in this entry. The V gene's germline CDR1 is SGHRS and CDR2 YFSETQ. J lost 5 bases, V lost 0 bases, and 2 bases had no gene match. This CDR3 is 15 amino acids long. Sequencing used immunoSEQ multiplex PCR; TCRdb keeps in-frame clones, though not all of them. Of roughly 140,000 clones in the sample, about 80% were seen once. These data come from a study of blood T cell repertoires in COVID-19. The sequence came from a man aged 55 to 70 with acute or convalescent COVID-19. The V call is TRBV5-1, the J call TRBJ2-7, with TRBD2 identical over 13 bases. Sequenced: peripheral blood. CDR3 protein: CASSLATSGRNEQYF. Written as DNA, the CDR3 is TGCGCCAGCAGCTTGGCGACTAGCGGGAGGAACGAGCAGTACTTC.